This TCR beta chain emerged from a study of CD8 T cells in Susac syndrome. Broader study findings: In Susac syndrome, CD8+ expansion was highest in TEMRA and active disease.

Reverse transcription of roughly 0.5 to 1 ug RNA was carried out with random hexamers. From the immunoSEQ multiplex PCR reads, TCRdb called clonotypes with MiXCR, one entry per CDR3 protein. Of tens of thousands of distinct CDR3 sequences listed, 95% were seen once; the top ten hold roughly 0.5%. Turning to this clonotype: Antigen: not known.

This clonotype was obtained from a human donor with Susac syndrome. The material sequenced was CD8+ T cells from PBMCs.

The CDR3 protein is CASSLGGPNQPQHF. The CDR3 DNA is TGTGCCAGCAGCTTAGGAGGGCCTAATCAGCCCCAGCATTTT. The V and J genes are TRBV7-9 and TRBJ1-5; D gene uncertain. The V end was cut by 1 base, the J end by 4 bases, with 8 bases between. The CDR3 totals 14 residues. Germline-derived CDR1 and CDR2 are SEHNR and FQNEAQ (reference sequence).